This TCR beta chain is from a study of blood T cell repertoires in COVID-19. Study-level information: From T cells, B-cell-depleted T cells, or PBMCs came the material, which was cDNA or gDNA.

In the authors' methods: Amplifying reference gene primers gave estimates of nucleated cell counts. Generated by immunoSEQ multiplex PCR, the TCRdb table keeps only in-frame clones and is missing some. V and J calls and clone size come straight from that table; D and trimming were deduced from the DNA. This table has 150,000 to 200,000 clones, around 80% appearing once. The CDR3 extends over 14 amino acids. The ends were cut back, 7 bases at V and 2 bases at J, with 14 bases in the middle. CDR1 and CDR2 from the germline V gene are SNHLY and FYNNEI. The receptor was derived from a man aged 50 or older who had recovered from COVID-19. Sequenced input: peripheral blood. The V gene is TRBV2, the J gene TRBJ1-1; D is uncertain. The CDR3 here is CASMKDYGNTEAFF. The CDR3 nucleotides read TGTGCCAGCATGAAGGACTATGGTAACACTGAAGCTTTCTTT.